This TCR beta chain was profiled in a study of graft-versus-host responses after intestinal transplantation. The overall study: Recipients were given multivisceral, liver-intestinal, or isolated intestinal transplants.

This table comes from immunoSEQ multiplex PCR, and its TCRdb copy is limited to in-frame clones, with some not included. The table has tens of thousands of clones, about 95% seen once. The CDR3 length is 16 residues. CDR1 and CDR2 (germline): SEHNR, FQNEAQ (reference sequence). On this clone: The antigen remains undetermined. A read error may produce the germline difference seen at one junction end. Other DNA sequences from this sample encode an identical CDR3 as well.

J is TRBJ2-3 and V is TRBV7-9, with D uncertain. The sample in question was unstimulated CD4+ T cells sorted from spleen or lymph node cells, obtained before transplant. The TCR sequence derives from a human donor who was the organ donor for an intestinal transplant. CDR3 sequence: CASSLLLTSSTDTQYF. CDR3 coding DNA: TGTGCCAGTAGCTTACTCTTGACCTCTAGCACAGATACGCAGTATTTT.